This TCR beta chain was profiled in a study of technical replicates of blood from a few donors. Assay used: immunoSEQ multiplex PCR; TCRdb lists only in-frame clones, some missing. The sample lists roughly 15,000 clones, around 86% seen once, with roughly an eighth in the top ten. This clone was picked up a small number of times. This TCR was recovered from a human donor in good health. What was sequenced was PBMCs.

The CDR3: CAWSRVGAGTQYF. The CDR3 DNA sequence: TGTGCCTGGAGTCGGGTGGGGGCCGGGACCCAGTACTTC. V usage is TRBV30 and J usage is TRBJ2-5; D might be TRBD1 (6 bases). The CDR3 loop spans 13 amino acids. Looked up from germline, CDR1 is GTSNPN and CDR2 is SVGIG (reference sequence). The ends were cut back, 2 bases at V and 7 bases at J, with 14 bases in the middle. The entire variable domain, with the rest obtained from reference TRBV30 and TRBJ2-5, is as follows: SQTIHQWPATLVQPVGSPLSLECTVEGTSNPNLYWYRQAAGRGLQLLFYSVGIGQISSEVPQNLSASRPQDRQFILSSKKLLLSDSGFYLCAWSRVGAGTQYFGPGTRLLVL.